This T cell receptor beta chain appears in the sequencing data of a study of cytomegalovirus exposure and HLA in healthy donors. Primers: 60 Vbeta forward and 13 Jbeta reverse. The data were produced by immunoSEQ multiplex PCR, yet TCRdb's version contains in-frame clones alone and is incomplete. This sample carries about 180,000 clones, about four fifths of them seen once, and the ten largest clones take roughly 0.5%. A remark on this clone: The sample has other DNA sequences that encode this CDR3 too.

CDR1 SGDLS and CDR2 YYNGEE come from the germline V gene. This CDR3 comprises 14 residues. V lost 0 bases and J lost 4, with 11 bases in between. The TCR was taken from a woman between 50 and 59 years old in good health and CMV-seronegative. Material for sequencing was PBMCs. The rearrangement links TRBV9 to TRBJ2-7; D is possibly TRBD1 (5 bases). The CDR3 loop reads CASSVAGTGYEQYF. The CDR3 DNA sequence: TGTGCCAGCAGCGTAGCCGGAACAGGATACGAGCAGTACTTC.